These 31 T cell receptor beta chains share one sample of origin, sequenced in a study of T-cell memory formation after mild COVID-19. MiXCR was run by TCRdb on the 5' RACE reads, yielding one entry per CDR3 protein. The sample lists more than 85,000 distinct CDR3 sequences; 11% were seen once. The specimen was PBMCs or a T cell subset sorted from them (not recorded which). These receptors all come from a man between 18 and 35 years old who had mild COVID-19 (a few samples of this study predate the infection). Cell type and time point are not known.

The rearrangement uses TRBV5-8 and TRBJ1-5, with a possible D match to TRBD1 (6 bases). This CDR3 is 15 amino acids long. Germline CDR1 SGHTS, CDR2 YDEGEE. Trimming left V 4 bases short and J 3 bases short, with 14 bases between. Here the CDR3 DNA reads TGTGCCAGCAGCCCCAGGACAGCTATCAATCAGCCCCAGCATTTT. Translation gives CASSPRTAINQPQHF.

This clonotype has only a few counts. The chain has TRBV11-2 and TRBJ2-3, with D perhaps TRBD2 (6 bases). This CDR3 has 16 residues. Trimming stripped 1 base from V and 4 bases from J, with 15 bases between. The germline gives CDR1 SGHAT, CDR2 FQNNGV. This CDR3 is CASSLVWGVTPDTQYF. CDR3 sequence (DNA): TGTGCCAGCAGCTTAGTTTGGGGGGTTACCCCAGATACGCAGTATTTT.

The genes are TRBV4-1 and TRBJ1-2, with D perhaps TRBD1 (5 bases). Germline CDR1 reads MGHRA; CDR2 reads YSYEKL. Trimming took 1 base from V and 3 from J, leaving 9 bases between them. This CDR3 contains 14 residues. Here the CDR3 reads CASSQGGDYYGYTF. CDR3 sequence (DNA): TGCGCCAGCAGCCAAGGAGGGGACTACTATGGCTACACCTTC.

The V call is TRBV7-9, the J call TRBJ1-5; no definite D call. Trimming cost V 4 bases and J 3 bases, with 10 bases left between them. Germline V gene sequence: CDR1 SEHNR, CDR2 FQNEAQ (reference sequence). The CDR3 extends over 14 amino acids. In nucleotides, the CDR3 is TGTGCCAGCAGCTCCAGGAATGACAATCAGCCCCAGCATTTT. The encoded protein is CASSSRNDNQPQHF.

CDR3 in amino acids: CASSQAWVTMNTEAFF. DNA of the CDR3: TGCGCCAGCAGCCAAGCGTGGGTCACCATGAACACTGAAGCTTTCTTT. The genes are TRBV4-3 and TRBJ1-1; no reliable D call. The CDR3 sequence is 16 residues long. Germline CDR1 reads LGHNA; CDR2 reads YSLEER. V lost 1 base to trimming and J lost 0 bases, with 12 bases between them.

The chain links TRBV7-8 to TRBJ1-4, with TRBD1 identical over 7 bases. The junction had 9 bases not matched to a gene; V was cut back by 5 bases and J by 3 bases. Germline loops: CDR1 SGHVS, CDR2 FQNEAQ. The CDR3 runs to 16 residues. The CDR3 sequence is CASSPRQGVPNEKLFF. The CDR3 DNA sequence: TGTGCCAGCAGCCCCCGGCAGGGGGTCCCTAATGAAAAACTGTTTTTT.

V and J are TRBV5-1 and TRBJ2-6, with 9 positions matching TRBD1. The CDR3 is 20 amino acids. Germline V gene data show CDR1 as SGHRS and CDR2 as YFSETQ. J gave up 0 bases and V 0 bases, and 10 bases lay outside the gene matches. This chain's CDR3 is CASSLVGWDRALSGANVLTF. The CDR3, as DNA: TGCGCCAGCAGCTTGGTCGGTTGGGACAGGGCCCTCTCTGGGGCCAACGTCCTGACTTTC.

The V gene is TRBV5-1, the J gene TRBJ2-7; 8 nucleotides line up with TRBD1. This CDR3 contains 16 residues. V lost 1 base and J lost 2; bases outside the gene matches: 8. Looked up from germline, CDR1 is SGHRS and CDR2 is YFSETQ. DNA for the CDR3: TGCGCCAGCAGCTTGACCCTCGGGGACAGGACCTACGAGCAGTACTTC. It yields the protein CASSLTLGDRTYEQYF.

The V gene is TRBV27, the J gene TRBJ1-2; TRBD1 is a possible D gene (6 bases). From germline, CDR1 is MNHEY and CDR2 SMNVEV (reference sequence). The CDR3 has 15 amino acids. V was shortened by 6 bases and J by 4 bases, with 18 bases between the two germline ends. CDR3 region: CASSPRGGLSYGYTF. The CDR3 nucleotides are TGTGCCAGCAGCCCGAGGGGGGGTCTCAGCTATGGCTACACCTTC.

Ten or more counts support this clonotype. CDR3 in amino acids: CASSEGTGNEQFF. Written as DNA, the CDR3 is TGTGCCAGCAGCGAGGGGACGGGAAATGAGCAGTTCTTC. The V call is TRBV9, the J call TRBJ2-1, with D perhaps matching TRBD1 or TRBD2 (5 bases each). Germline CDR1 and CDR2: SGDLS and YYNGEE. V lost 3 bases and J 7 bases, leaving 11 bases between the germline ends. This CDR3 contains 13 residues.

The chain joins TRBV29-1 to TRBJ1-2; D gene uncertain. Trimming cost V 3 bases and J 8 bases, with 10 bases left between them. There are 11 residues in the CDR3. Looked up from germline, CDR1 is SQVTM and CDR2 is ANQGSEA. The DNA for the CDR3 is TGCAGCGTTGATCCCTTCGAGGGCTACACCTTC. Amino acid sequence: CSVDPFEGYTF.

Only a few counts were recorded for this clonotype. This rearrangement joins TRBV27 to TRBJ1-6; 11 bases are shared with TRBD1. The germline CDR1 and CDR2 sequences are MNHEY and SMNVEV (reference sequence). This CDR3 comprises 13 residues. Trimming removed 7 bases from V and 11 bases from J; junction bases left unmatched: 4. The CDR3 coding sequence is TGTGCCAGCACCCTGGGACAGGGGGCACCCCTCCACTTT. Protein sequence: CASTLGQGAPLHF.

This chain connects TRBV28 to TRBJ2-5; TRBD2 is a possible D gene (6 bases). Per the germline V gene, CDR1 is MDHEN and CDR2 is SYDVKM. The CDR3 has 14 amino acids. Trimming pared 5 bases from V and 0 bases from J, leaving 10 bases between. CDR3: CASSVLANQETQYF. In nucleotides, the CDR3 is TGTGCCAGCAGTGTGCTAGCGAACCAAGAGACCCAGTACTTC. Combining the CDR3 with reference TRBV28 and TRBJ2-5 gives the whole variable domain DVKVTQSSRYLVKRTGEKVFLECVQDMDHENMFWYRQDPGLGLRLIYFSYDVKMKEKGDIPEGYSVSREKKERFSLILESASTNQTSMYLCASSVLANQETQYFGPGTRLLVL.

CDR3 region: CASSSNGEGAYEQYF. CDR3 nucleotide sequence: TGTGCCAGCAGCTCCAACGGGGAGGGGGCCTACGAGCAGTACTTC. This chain connects TRBV13 to TRBJ2-7, with a weak D call TRBD2 (7 bases). This CDR3 is built from 15 residues. Germline V gives CDR1 PRHDT, CDR2 FYEKMQ (reference sequence). Trimming took off 4 bases at V and 2 bases at J, with 15 bases between the two ends.

This chain connects TRBV12-3 or TRBV12-4 to TRBJ2-1, with 16 bases that match TRBD2. V dropped 7 bases and J dropped 15; count of bases not matched to a gene: 9. The CDR3 sequence is 14 residues long. CDR3 sequence reads: CASTPGLAGGPGFF. The CDR3 region has the DNA TGTGCCAGCACCCCGGGACTAGCGGGGGGGCCAGGGTTCTTC.

This clonotype was seen a handful of times. J is TRBJ1-1 and V is TRBV29-1; D is perhaps TRBD1 (5 bases). This CDR3 region has 11 residues. The germline V gene has CDR1 SQVTM and CDR2 ANQGSEA. V was pared by 4 bases and J by 3 bases, with 6 bases between. The CDR3 protein is CSVAGHTEAFF. CDR3 bases: TGCAGCGTTGCGGGACACACTGAAGCTTTCTTT.

The chain couples TRBV7-6 to TRBJ2-1; 11 bases fit TRBD2. The CDR3 length is 16 residues. The ends lost 6 bases at V and 5 bases at J; junction bases unmatched: 9. Germline CDR1 SGHVS, CDR2 FNYEAQ. CDR3 DNA: TGTGCCAGCAGTCGCACTAGCGGGGGTAAACACAATGAGCAGTTCTTC. Translating it yields CASSRTSGGKHNEQFF.

A few counts support this clonotype. The gene calls are TRBV4-1 and TRBJ2-7; tentative D call: TRBD1 (5 bases). The CDR3 runs to 13 residues. The V end lost 4 bases, the J end lost 5 bases, and 12 bases lay between the germline ends. Germline lookup yields CDR1 MGHRA and CDR2 YSYEKL. The CDR3 loop is CASSLGVMDEQYF. DNA for the CDR3: TGCGCCAGCAGCCTAGGGGTCATGGACGAGCAGTACTTC.

This clonotype was picked up a small number of times. V and J are TRBV5-1 and TRBJ1-1; no definite D call. V lost 1 base, J lost 0 bases, and 10 bases lay in between. This CDR3 spans 15 amino acids. CDR1 is SGHRS, CDR2 YFSETQ, per germline. In nucleotides, the CDR3 is TGCGCCAGCAGCTTGTATGGTGATATGAACACTGAAGCTTTCTTT. Its translation is CASSLYGDMNTEAFF. The full variable domain, completed using reference TRBV5-1 and TRBJ1-1, is KAGVTQTPRYLIKTRGQQVTLSCSPISGHRSVSWYQQTPGQGLQFLFEYFSETQRNKGNFPGRFSGRQFSNSRSEMNVSTLELGDSALYLCASSLYGDMNTEAFFGQGTRLTVV.

The chain employs TRBV4-3 and TRBJ2-7, with D perhaps TRBD1 or TRBD2 (5 bases each). This CDR3 is built from 16 residues. V lost 2 bases and J 4 bases, leaving 18 bases between the germline ends. The germline gives CDR1 LGHNA, CDR2 YSLEER. The CDR3 is CASSQNLGTTAYEQYV. CDR3 nucleotides: TGCGCCAGCAGCCAAAATCTGGGGACGACTGCTTACGAGCAGTACGTC.

This clonotype has a handful of counts. The chain recombines TRBV4-1 with TRBJ1-3; 7 nucleotides align to TRBD1. Germline trimming cut 4 bases from V and 1 base from J; bases unmatched to any gene: 7. This CDR3 contains 16 residues. The germline gives CDR1 MGHRA, CDR2 YSYEKL. The CDR3 spells CASSRIQGGSGNTIYF. The CDR3 coding sequence is TGCGCCAGCAGCCGAATCCAGGGGGGTTCTGGAAACACCATATATTTT.

This clonotype showed up just a few times. The gene calls are TRBV5-1 and TRBJ2-2; 14 positions match TRBD2. Germline lookup yields CDR1 SGHRS and CDR2 YFSETQ. The CDR3 consists of 18 residues. With V trimmed by 4 bases and J by 5 bases, 10 bases remained unmatched. The CDR3 coding sequence is TGCGCCAGCAGCCCCTTCGGGACTAGCGGGGGAGGAACCGGGGAGCTGTTTTTT. This translates into CASSPFGTSGGGTGELFF.

The rearrangement joins TRBV14 to TRBJ2-5; maybe TRBD1 (5 bases). V was shortened by 4 bases and J by 1 base, with 13 bases between the two germline ends. The CDR3 length is 15 residues. Germline V CDR1 and CDR2: SGHDN, FVKESK. The CDR3 region is CASSPATAAQETQYF. In DNA, the CDR3 is TGTGCCAGCAGCCCTGCGACAGCAGCCCAAGAGACCCAGTACTTC.

V usage is TRBV15 and J usage is TRBJ2-1, with D hard to call. Germline V CDR1 and CDR2: LNHNV, YYDKDF (reference sequence). This CDR3 is 15 amino acids long. Deletions cut 3 bases from V and 0 bases from J, with 9 bases between. The CDR3 region is CATSSLRSSYNEQFF. The CDR3 coding sequence is TGTGCCACCAGCAGCCTACGGAGCTCCTACAATGAGCAGTTCTTC.

This clonotype has a handful of counts. The chain links TRBV29-1 to TRBJ1-4; weak D call: TRBD1 (6 bases). The CDR3 totals 14 residues. The germline V and J ends were trimmed by 7 bases and 7 bases, with 19 bases remaining between them. CDR1 is SQVTM and CDR2 is ANQGSEA in the germline V gene. The CDR3 spells CSAEGDSGGEKLFF. CDR3 DNA sequence: TGCAGCGCCGAGGGGGATAGTGGGGGTGAAAAACTGTTTTTT. The full variable domain, completed using reference TRBV29-1 and TRBJ1-4, is SAVISQKPSRDICQRGTSLTIQCQVDSQVTMMFWYRQQPGQSLTLIATANQGSEATYESGFVIDKFPISRPNLTFSTLTVSNMSPEDSSIYLCSAEGDSGGEKLFFGSGTQLSVL.

This clonotype was seen a handful of times. This chain uses TRBV7-9 with TRBJ1-4, with D unclear. V was shortened by 6 bases and J by 3 bases, with 11 bases between the two germline ends. Per germline, CDR1 SEHNR and CDR2 FQNEAQ (reference sequence). This CDR3 spans 14 amino acids. The CDR3 loop reads CASRESQANEKLFF. In DNA, the CDR3 is TGTGCCAGCAGAGAAAGTCAGGCTAATGAAAAACTGTTTTTT.

V gene TRBV28 combines with J gene TRBJ2-7, with 8 positions matching TRBD2. The CDR3 covers 14 residues. Germline CDR1 is MDHEN and CDR2 is SYDVKM. Trimming at V came to 5 bases and at J to 2 bases, leaving 5 bases not matched to a gene. CDR3 sequence reads: CASSLRGGAYEQYV. The CDR3 DNA reads as TGTGCCAGCAGTCTTCGGGGGGGAGCCTACGAGCAGTACGTC.

This chain connects TRBV4-1 to TRBJ2-4, with D tentatively TRBD1 (6 bases). The CDR3 contains 14 residues. V lost 1 base, J lost 4 bases, and 8 bases lay in between. Germline V lookup: CDR1 MGHRA, CDR2 YSYEKL. CDR3 loop: CASSQGTVKNIQYF. The CDR3 bases are TGCGCCAGCAGCCAAGGGACAGTAAAAAACATTCAGTACTTC.

V usage is TRBV10-3 and J usage is TRBJ2-3, with 7 bases aligning to TRBD1. Germline-derived CDR1 and CDR2 are ENHRY and SYGVKD. The trim removed 10 bases at V and 3 bases at J, leaving 7 bases unmatched. The CDR3 totals 13 residues. In DNA form, the CDR3 reads TGTGCCACCCTAGACAGGGTAACAGATACGCAGTATTTT. The encoded protein is CATLDRVTDTQYF.

The chain uses TRBV27 and TRBJ1-1, with 8 bases lining up with TRBD1. The CDR3 runs to 14 residues. Germline loops: CDR1 MNHEY, CDR2 SMNVEV (reference sequence). With 4 bases clipped from V and 2 bases from J, the junction kept 3 bases outside the gene matches. The CDR3 DNA is TGTGCCAGCAGTTCGGGGACAGGCAACACTGAAGCTTTCTTT. It translates to CASSSGTGNTEAFF.

This clonotype has just a few counts. This rearrangement joins TRBV6-5 to TRBJ2-1; 7 bases line up with TRBD2. J was trimmed by 0 bases and V by 1 base; bases with no gene match: 9. The CDR3 runs to 18 residues. Germline V lookup: CDR1 MNHEY, CDR2 SVGAGI. The CDR3 DNA sequence: TGTGCCAGCAGTTACTTGGGTACTAGCGTAAGCTCCTACAATGAGCAGTTCTTC. This encodes CASSYLGTSVSSYNEQFF.